This TCR beta chain was found in a study of shared clonotypes between healthy human individuals. Assay used: immunoSEQ multiplex PCR; TCRdb lists only in-frame clones, some missing. The sample lists around 1,900,000 clones, about 93% occurring once. Naivety among CD8 cells was defined by CD45RO negativity and positive CCR7 selection, thereby excluding terminally differentiated effector memory CD45RA+ cells. This CDR3 spans 12 amino acids. V lost 4 bases and J lost 6, with 7 bases in between. The germline V gene encodes CDR1 PRHDT and CDR2 FYEKMQ (reference sequence). On this clone: Antigen specificity is unknown.

Overall study results and limits: Though the depth was large, rarefaction showed that sorted-subset sequencing was incomplete. For naive CD4 cells, roughly 5% of clonotypes were shared across a few donors.

The sequence was obtained from a man aged 18 to 29 in good health. Some clones in this sample may be carry-over from other donors' samples. The chain is built from TRBV13 and TRBJ2-1; D unresolved. Sequencing input: naive CD8+ T cells from PBMCs. CDR3 nucleotides: TGTGCCAGCAGCTCGAACTTCAATGAGCAGTTCTTC. It encodes CASSSNFNEQFF.